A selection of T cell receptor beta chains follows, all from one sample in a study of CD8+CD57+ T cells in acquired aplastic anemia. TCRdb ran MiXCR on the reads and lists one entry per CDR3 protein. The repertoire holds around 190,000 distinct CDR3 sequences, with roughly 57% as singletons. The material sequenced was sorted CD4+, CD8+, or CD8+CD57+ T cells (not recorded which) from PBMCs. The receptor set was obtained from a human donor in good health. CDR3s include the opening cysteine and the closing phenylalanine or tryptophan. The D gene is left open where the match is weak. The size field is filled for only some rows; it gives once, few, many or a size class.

CDR3nt: TGTGCCAGCAGCCACCAGACTAGCGGGGTGGAAGAGACCCAGCATTTT
CDR3aa: CASSHQTSGVEETQHF
v_gene: TRBV7-6
len: 16
j_gene: TRBJ1-5
d_gene: .
abundance: .

CDR3nt: TGTGCCAGCAGCTTAGTCCCCGGGACCTATGGCTACACCTTC
CDR3aa: CASSLVPGTYGYTF
v_gene: TRBV7-6
len: 14
j_gene: TRBJ1-2
d_gene: .
abundance: .

CDR3nt: TGTACCAGCTTGCGAGGGGTATCTGAAGCTTTCTTT
CDR3aa: CTSLRGVSEAFF
v_gene: TRBV7-9
len: 12
j_gene: TRBJ1-1
d_gene: .
abundance: .

CDR3nt: TGTGCCAGCAGCCATCAATCCGGGACAGGGGGTGGCTACACCTTC
CDR3aa: CASSHQSGTGGGYTF
v_gene: TRBV6-1
len: 15
j_gene: TRBJ1-2
d_gene: TRBD1
abundance: many

CDR3nt: TGCAGTGCTAGAGATGGGCGGGGGGGCCCAGATACGCAGTATTTT
CDR3aa: CSARDGRGGPDTQYF
v_gene: TRBV20-1
len: 15
j_gene: TRBJ2-3
d_gene: TRBD2
abundance: .

CDR3nt: TGTGCCAGCAGCGTAGACGGAGACTCCTACGAGCAGTACTTC
CDR3aa: CASSVDGDSYEQYF
v_gene: TRBV9
len: 14
j_gene: TRBJ2-7
d_gene: .
abundance: many

CDR3nt: TGTGCCAGTAGTATCCCCCTAGCGGGGGGGCCAATCGATGAGCAGTTCTTC
CDR3aa: CASSIPLAGGPIDEQFF
v_gene: TRBV19
len: 17
j_gene: TRBJ2-1
d_gene: TRBD2
abundance: many

CDR3nt: TGCAGCGTTGAAGGGGGGCGGACCTACAATCAGCCCCAGCATTTT
CDR3aa: CSVEGGRTYNQPQHF
v_gene: TRBV29-1
len: 15
j_gene: TRBJ1-5
d_gene: .
abundance: many

CDR3nt: TGTGCCAGCAGCTTAGCCGGACTTACTGAAGCTTTCTTT
CDR3aa: CASSLAGLTEAFF
v_gene: TRBV7-9
len: 13
j_gene: TRBJ1-1
d_gene: .
abundance: .

CDR3nt: TGTGCCAGTAGTATAGACAGGGCCTACGAGCAGTACTTC
CDR3aa: CASSIDRAYEQYF
v_gene: TRBV19
len: 13
j_gene: TRBJ2-7
d_gene: .
abundance: .

CDR3nt: TGTGCCAGCAGCTTGACAGCCTCCGGCTTGAAGCAGTACTTC
CDR3aa: CASSLTASGLKQYF
v_gene: TRBV5-5
len: 14
j_gene: TRBJ2-7
d_gene: .
abundance: few

CDR3nt: TGCAGCGCCGGCGGCGGGGTGCGCTATGGCTACACCTTC
CDR3aa: CSAGGGVRYGYTF
v_gene: TRBV29-1
len: 13
j_gene: TRBJ1-2
d_gene: .
abundance: few

CDR3nt: TGCAGTGCTAGGGGAGGCCAGTTGCGCACAGATACGCAGTATTTT
CDR3aa: CSARGGQLRTDTQYF
v_gene: TRBV20-1
len: 15
j_gene: TRBJ2-3
d_gene: .
abundance: few

CDR3nt: TGTGCCAGCAGCTTAGGGGGCCAGCCCCAGCAGTACTTC
CDR3aa: CASSLGGQPQQYF
v_gene: TRBV7-2
len: 13
j_gene: TRBJ2-7
d_gene: .
abundance: .

CDR3nt: TGTGCCAGCAGCTTACACCAGGGGACAGAGAATGAGCAGTTCTTC
CDR3aa: CASSLHQGTENEQFF
v_gene: TRBV7-8
len: 15
j_gene: TRBJ2-1
d_gene: TRBD1
abundance: .

CDR3nt: TGTGCCACTATCGACCCGACAGGGAGGAACACCGGGGAGCTGTTTTTT
CDR3aa: CATIDPTGRNTGELFF
v_gene: TRBV6-6
len: 16
j_gene: TRBJ2-2
d_gene: TRBD1
abundance: once

CDR3nt: TGTGCCAGCCTCCTCCGGCAGGTGGTAAATCAGCCCCAGCATTTT
CDR3aa: CASLLRQVVNQPQHF
v_gene: TRBV9
len: 15
j_gene: TRBJ1-5
d_gene: .
abundance: .

CDR3nt: TGTGCCAGCAGCTTAGGCCTAGGGAGGCTACTCCAAGAGACCCAGTACTTC
CDR3aa: CASSLGLGRLLQETQYF
v_gene: TRBV7-9
len: 17
j_gene: TRBJ2-5
d_gene: .
abundance: .

CDR3nt: TGCAGCGGTGGAGGGGTTATGGGTGGCTACACCTTC
CDR3aa: CSGGGVMGGYTF
v_gene: TRBV29-1
len: 12
j_gene: TRBJ1-2
d_gene: .
abundance: .

CDR3nt: TGTGCCAGCAGCGTAGTTCAGGGGGATACGCAGTATTTT
CDR3aa: CASSVVQGDTQYF
v_gene: TRBV9
len: 13
j_gene: TRBJ2-3
d_gene: .
abundance: .

CDR3nt: TGTGCCACCAGCAGAGAGACAGGGGCGAGGGACGAGCAGTACTTC
CDR3aa: CATSRETGARDEQYF
v_gene: TRBV15
len: 15
j_gene: TRBJ2-7
d_gene: TRBD1
abundance: many

CDR3nt: TGTGCCAGCAGCTTGGGGGTGGAGACCCAGTACTTC
CDR3aa: CASSLGVETQYF
v_gene: TRBV5-8
len: 12
j_gene: TRBJ2-5
d_gene: .
abundance: many

CDR3nt: TGCGCCAGCAGCCAGGGAACAGGGGACCAGCCCCAGCATTTT
CDR3aa: CASSQGTGDQPQHF
v_gene: TRBV4-3
len: 14
j_gene: TRBJ1-5
d_gene: TRBD1
abundance: many

CDR3nt: TGCAGTGCTAGGGGGGCCAGTGATGCAGAGACCCAGTACTTC
CDR3aa: CSARGASDAETQYF
v_gene: TRBV20-1
len: 14
j_gene: TRBJ2-5
d_gene: .
abundance: .

CDR3nt: TGTGCCAGCAGTTTACTAGCGGGGAGCTCCTACGAGCAGTACTTC
CDR3aa: CASSLLAGSSYEQYF
v_gene: TRBV28
len: 15
j_gene: TRBJ2-7
d_gene: TRBD2
abundance: many

CDR3nt: TGCAGTGCTCAGGGACTAGATCCCCACGAGCAGTACTTC
CDR3aa: CSAQGLDPHEQYF
v_gene: TRBV20-1
len: 13
j_gene: TRBJ2-7
d_gene: TRBD2
abundance: .

CDR3nt: TGTGCCACCAGTGACCATACTAGCGGGGTCTACAATGAGCAGTTCTTC
CDR3aa: CATSDHTSGVYNEQFF
v_gene: TRBV24-1
len: 16
j_gene: TRBJ2-1
d_gene: TRBD2
abundance: .

CDR3nt: TGTGCCAGCCTCCCACGAGGGGTTGCCTACAATGAGCAGTTCTTC
CDR3aa: CASLPRGVAYNEQFF
v_gene: TRBV11-2
len: 15
j_gene: TRBJ2-1
d_gene: .
abundance: .

CDR3nt: TGTGCCAGCAGCTTAGGGGTCCACGAGCAGTACTTC
CDR3aa: CASSLGVHEQYF
v_gene: TRBV7-8
len: 12
j_gene: TRBJ2-7
d_gene: .
abundance: .